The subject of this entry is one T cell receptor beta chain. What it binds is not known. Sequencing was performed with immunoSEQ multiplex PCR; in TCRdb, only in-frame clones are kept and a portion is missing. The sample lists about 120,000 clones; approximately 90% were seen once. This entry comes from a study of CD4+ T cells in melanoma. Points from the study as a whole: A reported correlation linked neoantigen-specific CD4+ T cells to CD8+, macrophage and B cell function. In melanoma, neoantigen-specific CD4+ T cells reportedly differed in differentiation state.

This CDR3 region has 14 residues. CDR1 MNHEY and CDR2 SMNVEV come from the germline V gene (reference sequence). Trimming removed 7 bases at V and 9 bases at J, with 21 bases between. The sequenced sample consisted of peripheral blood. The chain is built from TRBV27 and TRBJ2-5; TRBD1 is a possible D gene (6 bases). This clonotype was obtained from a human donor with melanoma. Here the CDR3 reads CASKIKGDGAAQYF. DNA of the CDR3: TGTGCCAGCAAAATCAAGGGGGACGGCGCAGCCCAGTACTTC.